The rows below give T cell receptor beta chains drawn from one sample of a study of blood T cell repertoires in COVID-19. Sequencing used immunoSEQ multiplex PCR; TCRdb keeps in-frame clones, though not all of them. The sample yields 250,000 to 300,000 clones, about 91% seen once. What was sequenced was peripheral blood. These receptors were taken from a woman in her 30s who had recovered from COVID-19. Both conserved end residues are part of each CDR3. Fields, in order: V gene, CDR3 protein.

TRBV6-6 | CASSYSMGQHNSPLHF
TRBV5-1 | CASATGSNSPLHF
TRBV19 | CASSITPVSYGYTF
TRBV2 | CASSVQKSPTYEQYF
TRBV7-8 | CASSRRQGIGEQYF
TRBV7-2 | CASSGLVTGELFF
TRBV5-6 | CASSTPGGVLQYF
TRBV18 | CASSPGLRSGSEKLFF
TRBV7-8 | CASSLAAGTTNEKLFF
TRBV11-1 | CASSLRVSDTQYF